Sequencing of this T cell receptor (beta chain) was carried out in a study of Ad26.COV2.S vaccination and SARS-CoV-2 variants. Study at large: Sample donor was a member of the COV1001 Ad26.COV2.S trial arm. Donor got 5x10^10 or 1x10^11 viral particles of Ad26.COV2.S.

Treatment here: around 19 received Ad26.COV2.S at low or high dose, single or two shots; 5 received placebo; per-sample allocation not given. Sampling was done on day 63 after the first vaccine or placebo injection. Donor was an adult aged 18-55 years in Boston. This CDR3 has 15 residues. V shed 1 base and J 7 bases; nucleotides not matched to a gene: 5. Per the germline V gene, CDR1 is LNHNV and CDR2 is YYDKDF (reference sequence). Assay used: immunoSEQ multiplex PCR; TCRdb lists only in-frame clones, some missing. The table records roughly 350,000 clones, about nine tenths of them present only once.

The specimen comprised peripheral blood, sampled in a trial of Ad26.COV2.S vaccine versus placebo. V gene TRBV15 combines with J gene TRBJ2-7, with 12 bases matching TRBD1. The TCR comes from a person aged 18-60 years who received the Ad26.COV2.S COVID-19 vaccine or a placebo. The CDR3 region has the DNA TGTGCCACCAGCAGAGGGGGACAGGGGGCTGCGGAGCAGTACTTC. It yields the protein CATSRGGQGAAEQYF.